The source of this TCR beta chain is a study of blood T cell repertoires in COVID-19. In the study overall: T cells, B-cell-depleted T cells, or PBMCs provided the cDNA or gDNA that served as material.

The CDR3 runs to 17 residues. Germline V gene lookup returns CDR1 MNHNS and CDR2 SASEGT. Trimming left V 4 bases short and J 4 bases short, with 20 bases between. In the original analysis: Reference gene primer amplification gave estimated nucleated cell counts. TCRdb's table, derived via immunoSEQ multiplex PCR, lists solely in-frame clones and lacks some. V and J calls and clone size are copied from that table; D and trimming were computed from the DNA. The table records 140,000 or so clones, 65% to 85% of them present only once. The J gene is TRBJ1-3, the V gene TRBV6-1; no definite D call. The source is a woman in her sixties with acute or convalescent COVID-19. The sequencing sample was made of peripheral blood. The CDR3 spells CASSVLSRGISGNTIYF. CDR3 DNA: TGTGCCAGCAGTGTTTTGTCACGGGGAATCTCCGGAAACACCATATATTTT.